The rows below give T cell receptor beta chains drawn from one sample of a study of T-cell reconstitution after alpha-beta-depleted transplantation in children. TCRdb re-called the PCR reads through MiXCR, storing one row per CDR3 protein. In the table there are almost 400,000 distinct CDR3 sequences, about 20% of which are singletons. Material: PBMCs from the stem cell graft donor, obtained from the stem cell graft. Receptors were obtained from a human donor who donated a stem cell graft to a child with acute myeloid leukemia. The CDR3 runs from the conserved cysteine through the conserved F or W. Fields, in order: D gene, J gene, V gene, clone size, CDR3 protein, CDR3 DNA. A D gene is named only where the DNA matches it firmly. Clone size is not always given. Where it is, it says once, few, many or a class for expanded clones.

D: NA
J: TRBJ2-3
V: TRBV7-2
size: NA
CDR3: CASRRDSGTDTQYF
DNA: TGTGCCAGCAGGCGGGACTCAGGCACAGATACGCAGTATTTT

D: NA
J: TRBJ1-4
V: TRBV12-3/TRBV12-4
size: few
CDR3: CASRETGIDEKLFF
DNA: TGTGCCAGCAGGGAAACAGGGATTGATGAAAAACTGTTTTTT

D: NA
J: TRBJ2-3
V: TRBV20-1
size: few
CDR3: CSGTGRTDTQYF
DNA: TGCAGTGGGACGGGGCGGACAGATACGCAGTATTTT

D: NA
J: TRBJ2-7
V: TRBV15
size: few
CDR3: CATGMEAGEQYF
DNA: TGTGCCACCGGGATGGAGGCCGGCGAGCAGTACTTC

D: NA
J: TRBJ1-1
V: TRBV12-5
size: NA
CDR3: CASAGEGNTEAFF
DNA: TGTGCTAGTGCCGGCGAAGGGAACACTGAAGCTTTCTTT

D: NA
J: TRBJ2-7
V: TRBV12-3/TRBV12-4
size: few
CDR3: CASSLEGGAYEQYF
DNA: TGTGCCAGCAGTTTAGAAGGGGGAGCCTACGAGCAGTACTTC

D: NA
J: TRBJ2-1
V: TRBV24-1
size: NA
CDR3: CATSDLHGQEGSSYNEQFF
DNA: TGTGCCACCAGTGATTTGCACGGCCAGGAAGGAAGCTCCTACAATGAGCAGTTCTTC

D: NA
J: TRBJ1-5
V: TRBV2
size: NA
CDR3: CAISLEGDQPQHF
DNA: TGTGCCATCAGTTTGGAGGGTGATCAGCCCCAGCATTTT

D: TRBD1
J: TRBJ1-4
V: TRBV15
size: few
CDR3: CATSIDRGPEKLFF
DNA: TGTGCCACCAGCATCGACAGGGGGCCTGAAAAACTGTTTTTT

D: TRBD1
J: TRBJ1-1
V: TRBV5-1
size: NA
CDR3: CASSGQGGTEAFF
DNA: TGCGCCAGCAGCGGACAGGGTGGCACTGAAGCTTTCTTT

D: NA
J: TRBJ1-5
V: TRBV6-2/TRBV6-3
size: few
CDR3: CASSTTRKNQPQHF
DNA: TGTGCCAGCAGTACAACAAGGAAGAATCAGCCCCAGCATTTT

D: NA
J: TRBJ2-5
V: TRBV10-2
size: few
CDR3: CASSESRVAPETQYF
DNA: TGCGCCAGCAGTGAGTCCCGGGTAGCCCCAGAGACCCAGTACTTC

D: TRBD2
J: TRBJ2-2
V: TRBV20-1
size: NA
CDR3: CSARGGVRPEEFLDTGELFF
DNA: TGCAGTGCCCGGGGGGGGGTGAGGCCAGAGGAGTTTTTGGACACCGGGGAGCTGTTTTTT

D: TRBD1
J: TRBJ1-5
V: TRBV12-3/TRBV12-4
size: NA
CDR3: CASSPDWTGSNQPQHF
DNA: TGTGCCAGCAGTCCGGACTGGACAGGGTCCAATCAGCCCCAGCATTTT

D: NA
J: TRBJ2-7
V: TRBV4-3
size: NA
CDR3: CASSQDYSPSSSSVYYEQYF
DNA: TGCGCCAGCAGCCAAGATTATTCCCCCTCTTCGTCTAGCGTTTACTACGAGCAGTACTTC

D: NA
J: TRBJ1-5
V: TRBV12-3/TRBV12-4
size: few
CDR3: CASSLDRILGQPQHF
DNA: TGTGCCAGCAGTTTAGACAGGATTTTGGGTCAGCCCCAGCATTTT

D: TRBD2
J: TRBJ2-1
V: TRBV6-2/TRBV6-3
size: few
CDR3: CASQTVKVAGVFEQFF
DNA: TGTGCCAGCCAAACAGTTAAGGTAGCGGGAGTCTTTGAGCAGTTCTTC

D: NA
J: TRBJ2-1
V: TRBV2
size: few
CDR3: CASSPGLHDNEQFF
DNA: TGTGCCAGCAGCCCGGGACTCCATGACAATGAGCAGTTCTTC

D: NA
J: TRBJ1-5
V: TRBV10-2
size: NA
CDR3: CASSDRIYSNQPQHF
DNA: TGCGCCAGCAGTGACAGGATTTATAGCAATCAGCCCCAGCATTTT

D: TRBD2
J: TRBJ2-7
V: TRBV24-1
size: few
CDR3: CATSEGPSGSSYEQYF
DNA: TGTGCCACCAGTGAGGGCCCTAGCGGGAGCTCCTACGAGCAGTACTTC

D: NA
J: TRBJ2-7
V: TRBV29-1
size: NA
CDR3: CSVEAGWEQYF
DNA: TGCAGCGTTGAAGCGGGTTGGGAGCAGTACTTC

D: NA
J: TRBJ2-1
V: TRBV9
size: many
CDR3: CASSVNQGQLNEQFF
DNA: TGTGCCAGCAGCGTAAATCAAGGACAGCTCAATGAGCAGTTCTTC

D: NA
J: TRBJ2-1
V: TRBV5-1
size: NA
CDR3: CASSLLGGEGEQFF
DNA: TGCGCCAGCAGCTTGTTGGGGGGTGAGGGTGAGCAGTTCTTC

D: NA
J: TRBJ2-1
V: TRBV28
size: NA
CDR3: CASSLQSTYNEQFF
DNA: TGTGCCAGCAGTTTGCAAAGCACCTACAATGAGCAGTTCTTC

D: NA
J: TRBJ2-3
V: TRBV20-1
size: many
CDR3: CSARDALMRRTRGADTQYF
DNA: TGCAGTGCTAGAGACGCCTTAATGCGGCGGACCCGAGGAGCGGATACGCAGTATTTT

D: TRBD1
J: TRBJ2-7
V: TRBV24-1
size: few
CDR3: CATSDPDRHEQYF
DNA: TGTGCCACCAGTGACCCGGACAGGCACGAGCAGTACTTC

D: NA
J: TRBJ1-5
V: TRBV9
size: NA
CDR3: CASSVGLGPDQPQHF
DNA: TGTGCCAGCAGCGTAGGTTTGGGGCCGGATCAGCCCCAGCATTTT

D: TRBD1
J: TRBJ2-3
V: TRBV20-1
size: few
CDR3: CSAGKQGAGTDTQYF
DNA: TGCAGTGCTGGAAAACAGGGGGCCGGGACAGATACGCAGTATTTT

D: NA
J: TRBJ2-2
V: TRBV15
size: NA
CDR3: CATSTLGTGELFF
DNA: TGTGCCACCAGCACCCTTGGCACCGGGGAGCTGTTTTTT

D: NA
J: TRBJ1-1
V: TRBV29-1
size: NA
CDR3: CSVERGDTEAFF
DNA: TGCAGCGTTGAACGGGGGGACACTGAAGCTTTCTTT

D: NA
J: TRBJ2-1
V: TRBV6-1
size: few
CDR3: CASSVGGPENEQFF
DNA: TGTGCCAGCAGTGTAGGAGGACCTGAGAATGAGCAGTTCTTC

D: NA
J: TRBJ2-1
V: TRBV12-3/TRBV12-4
size: few
CDR3: CASRTVENEQFF
DNA: TGTGCCAGCAGGACTGTTGAGAATGAGCAGTTCTTC

D: NA
J: TRBJ2-1
V: TRBV11-2
size: many
CDR3: CASSPRASANEQFF
DNA: TGTGCCAGCAGCCCACGCGCCAGCGCAAATGAGCAGTTCTTC

D: NA
J: TRBJ2-7
V: TRBV28
size: NA
CDR3: CASSSRDYYEQYF
DNA: TGTGCCAGCAGTTCCCGGGATTACTACGAGCAGTACTTC

D: NA
J: TRBJ2-7
V: TRBV20-1
size: few
CDR3: CSARDGITYEQYF
DNA: TGCAGTGCTAGAGATGGGATCACCTACGAGCAGTACTTC

D: TRBD2
J: TRBJ2-1
V: TRBV3-1
size: NA
CDR3: CASSLKSGLEAFGQFF
DNA: TGTGCCAGCAGCCTAAAGAGCGGACTAGAGGCATTTGGGCAGTTCTTC

D: NA
J: TRBJ1-5
V: TRBV15
size: NA
CDR3: CATSRDEGYSQPQHF
DNA: TGTGCCACCAGCAGAGATGAGGGTTATAGTCAGCCCCAGCATTTT